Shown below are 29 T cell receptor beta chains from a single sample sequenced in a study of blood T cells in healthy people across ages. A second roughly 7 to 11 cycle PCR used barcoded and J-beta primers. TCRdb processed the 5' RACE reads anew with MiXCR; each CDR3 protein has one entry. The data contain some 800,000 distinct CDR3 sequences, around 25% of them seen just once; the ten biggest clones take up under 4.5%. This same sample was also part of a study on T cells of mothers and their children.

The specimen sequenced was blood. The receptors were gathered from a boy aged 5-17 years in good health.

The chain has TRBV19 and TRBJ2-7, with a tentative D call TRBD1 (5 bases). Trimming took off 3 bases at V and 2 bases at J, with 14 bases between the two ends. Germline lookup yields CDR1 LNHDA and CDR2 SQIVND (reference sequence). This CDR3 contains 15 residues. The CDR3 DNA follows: TGTGCCAGTAGTATGGCGTGGCAGGGAACCTACGAGCAGTACTTC. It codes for CASSMAWQGTYEQYF.

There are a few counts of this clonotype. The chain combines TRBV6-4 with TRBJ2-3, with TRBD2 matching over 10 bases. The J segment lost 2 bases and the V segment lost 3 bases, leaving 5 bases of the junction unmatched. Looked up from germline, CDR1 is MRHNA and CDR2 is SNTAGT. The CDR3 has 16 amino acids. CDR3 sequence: CASSEVAGGYTDTQYF. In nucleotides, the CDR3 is TGTGCCAGCAGTGAAGTAGCGGGGGGCTACACAGATACGCAGTATTTT.

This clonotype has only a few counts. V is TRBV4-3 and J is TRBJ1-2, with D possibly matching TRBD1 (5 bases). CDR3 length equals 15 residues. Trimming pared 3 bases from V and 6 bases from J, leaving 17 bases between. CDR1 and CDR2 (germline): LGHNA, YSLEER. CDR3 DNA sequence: TGCGCCAGCAGCCAGGACAAGGGGCGGGAAAATGGCTACACCTTC. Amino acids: CASSQDKGRENGYTF.

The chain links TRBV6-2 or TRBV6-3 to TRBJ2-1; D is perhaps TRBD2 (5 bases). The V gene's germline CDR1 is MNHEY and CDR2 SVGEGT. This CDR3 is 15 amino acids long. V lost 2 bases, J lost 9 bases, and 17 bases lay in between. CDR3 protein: CASSYGLEVGSEQFF. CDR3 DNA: TGTGCCAGCAGTTACGGGCTGGAGGTTGGGAGTGAGCAGTTCTTC.

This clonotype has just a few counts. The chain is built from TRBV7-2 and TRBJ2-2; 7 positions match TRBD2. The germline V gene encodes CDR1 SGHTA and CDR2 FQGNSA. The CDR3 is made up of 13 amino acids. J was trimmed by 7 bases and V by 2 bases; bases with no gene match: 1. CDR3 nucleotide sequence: TGTGCCAGCAGCTTAAGCGGGGACGGGGAGCTGTTTTTT. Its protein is CASSLSGDGELFF.

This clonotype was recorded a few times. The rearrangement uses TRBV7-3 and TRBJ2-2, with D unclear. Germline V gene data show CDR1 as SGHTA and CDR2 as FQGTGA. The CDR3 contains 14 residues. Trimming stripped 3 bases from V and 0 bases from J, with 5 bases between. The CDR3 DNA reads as TGTGCCAGCAGCTTTGAGGCGAACACCGGGGAGCTGTTTTTT. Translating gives CASSFEANTGELFF.

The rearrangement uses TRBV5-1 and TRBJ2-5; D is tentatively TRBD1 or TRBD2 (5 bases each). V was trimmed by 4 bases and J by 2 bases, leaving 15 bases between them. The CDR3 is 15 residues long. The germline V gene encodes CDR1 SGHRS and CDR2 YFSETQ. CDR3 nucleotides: TGCGCCAGCAGCAGATTGGGACGAATTCAAGAGACCCAGTACTTC. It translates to CASSRLGRIQETQYF.

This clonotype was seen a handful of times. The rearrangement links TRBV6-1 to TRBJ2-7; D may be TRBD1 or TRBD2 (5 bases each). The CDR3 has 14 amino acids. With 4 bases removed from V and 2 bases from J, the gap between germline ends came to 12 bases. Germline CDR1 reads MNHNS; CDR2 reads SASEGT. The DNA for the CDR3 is TGTGCCAGCAGTGGGGGACGGACGCCCTACGAGCAGTACTTC. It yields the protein CASSGGRTPYEQYF.

The CDR3 DNA follows: TGTGCCAGCAGCTCCGGACTAGCGGAGCCCGGTGAAGAGACCCAGTACTTC. This encodes CASSSGLAEPGEETQYF. The chain employs TRBV7-2 and TRBJ2-5; 10 nucleotides match TRBD2. There are 17 residues in the CDR3. The germline V gene has CDR1 SGHTA and CDR2 FQGNSA. Trimming took 4 bases from V and 3 from J; bases not matched to a gene: 11.

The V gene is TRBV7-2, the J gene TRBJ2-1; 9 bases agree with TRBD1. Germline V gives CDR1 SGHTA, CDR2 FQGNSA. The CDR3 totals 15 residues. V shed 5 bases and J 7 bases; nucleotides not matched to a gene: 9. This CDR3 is CASSLRDRAWNEQFF. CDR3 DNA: TGTGCCAGCAGCCTCCGGGACAGGGCATGGAATGAGCAGTTCTTC. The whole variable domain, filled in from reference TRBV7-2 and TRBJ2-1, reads GAGVSQSPSNKVTEKGKDVELRCDPISGHTALYWYRQSLGQGLEFLIYFQGNSAPDKSGLPSDRFSAERTGGSVSTLTIQRTQQEDSAVYLCASSLRDRAWNEQFFGPGTRLTVL.

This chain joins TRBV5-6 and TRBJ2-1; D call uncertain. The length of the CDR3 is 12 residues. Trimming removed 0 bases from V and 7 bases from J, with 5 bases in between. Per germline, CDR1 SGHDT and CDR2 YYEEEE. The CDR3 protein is CASSLGENEQFF. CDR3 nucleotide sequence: TGTGCCAGCAGCTTGGGGGAAAATGAGCAGTTCTTC.

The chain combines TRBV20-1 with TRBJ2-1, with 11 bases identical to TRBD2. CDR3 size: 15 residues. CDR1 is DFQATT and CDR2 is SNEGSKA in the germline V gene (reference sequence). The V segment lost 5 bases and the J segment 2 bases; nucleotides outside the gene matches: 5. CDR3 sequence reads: CSAAGTSGTYNEQFF. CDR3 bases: TGCAGTGCTGCCGGGACTAGCGGCACCTACAATGAGCAGTTCTTC.

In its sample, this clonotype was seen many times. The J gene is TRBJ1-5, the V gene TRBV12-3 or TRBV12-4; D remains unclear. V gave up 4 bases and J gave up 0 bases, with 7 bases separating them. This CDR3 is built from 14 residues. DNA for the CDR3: TGTGCCAGCAGTTCTCGAGATAGCAATCAGCCCCAGCATTTT. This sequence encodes CASSSRDSNQPQHF.

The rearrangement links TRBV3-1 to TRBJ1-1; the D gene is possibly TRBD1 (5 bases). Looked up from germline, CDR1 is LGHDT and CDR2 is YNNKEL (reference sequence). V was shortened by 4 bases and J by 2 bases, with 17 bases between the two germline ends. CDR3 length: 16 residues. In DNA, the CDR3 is TGTGCCAGCAGCCTGACGGTAGGCAGGGACAACACTGAAGCTTTCTTT. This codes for CASSLTVGRDNTEAFF.

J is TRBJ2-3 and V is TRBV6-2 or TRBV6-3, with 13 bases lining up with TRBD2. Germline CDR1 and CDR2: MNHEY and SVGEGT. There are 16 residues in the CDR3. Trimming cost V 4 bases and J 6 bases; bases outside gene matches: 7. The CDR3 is CASSSPGLAGVDTQYF. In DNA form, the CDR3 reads TGTGCCAGCAGTTCACCAGGACTAGCGGGGGTGGATACGCAGTATTTT.

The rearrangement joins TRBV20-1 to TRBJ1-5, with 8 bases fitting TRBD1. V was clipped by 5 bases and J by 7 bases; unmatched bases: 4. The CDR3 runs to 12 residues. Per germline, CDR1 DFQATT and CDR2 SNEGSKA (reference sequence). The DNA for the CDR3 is TGCAGTGCTGACAGGGGTATGCAGCCCCAGCATTTT. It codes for CSADRGMQPQHF.

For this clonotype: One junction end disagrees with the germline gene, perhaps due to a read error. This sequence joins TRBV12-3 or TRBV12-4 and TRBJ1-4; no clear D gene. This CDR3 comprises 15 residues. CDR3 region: CASSLLDATNEKPFF. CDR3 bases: TGTGCCAGCTCCCTCCTAGATGCAACTAATGAAAAACCGTTTTTT.

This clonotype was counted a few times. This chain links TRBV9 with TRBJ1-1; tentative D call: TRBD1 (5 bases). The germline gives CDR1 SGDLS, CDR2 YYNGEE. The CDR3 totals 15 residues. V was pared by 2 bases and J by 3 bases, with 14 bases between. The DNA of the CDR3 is TGTGCCAGCAGCGTTGGGTCAGGGAGGGACACTGAAGCTTTCTTT. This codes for CASSVGSGRDTEAFF. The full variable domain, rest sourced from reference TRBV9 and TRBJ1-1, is DSGVTQTPKHLITATGQRVTLRCSPRSGDLSVYWYQQSLDQGLQFLIQYYNGEERAKGNILERFSAQQFPDLHSELNLSSLELGDSALYFCASSVGSGRDTEAFFGQGTRLTVV.

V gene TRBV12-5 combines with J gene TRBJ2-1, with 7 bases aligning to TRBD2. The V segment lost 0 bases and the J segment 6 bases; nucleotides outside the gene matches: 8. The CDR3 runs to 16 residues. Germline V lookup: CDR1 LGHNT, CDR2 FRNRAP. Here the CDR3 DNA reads TGTGCTAGTGGTTTGGTACTTGGCGGGGGACCCAATGAGCAGTTCTTC. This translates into CASGLVLGGGPNEQFF.

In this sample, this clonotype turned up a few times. CDR3 sequence: CASSGGDGGETQYF. The CDR3 bases are TGTGCCAGCAGCGGCGGGGACGGGGGAGAGACCCAGTACTTC. This rearrangement joins TRBV9 to TRBJ2-5; TRBD2 is a possible D gene (6 bases). Germline CDR1 reads SGDLS; CDR2 reads YYNGEE. The CDR3 covers 14 residues. Trimming cost V 3 bases and J 4 bases, with 13 bases left between them.

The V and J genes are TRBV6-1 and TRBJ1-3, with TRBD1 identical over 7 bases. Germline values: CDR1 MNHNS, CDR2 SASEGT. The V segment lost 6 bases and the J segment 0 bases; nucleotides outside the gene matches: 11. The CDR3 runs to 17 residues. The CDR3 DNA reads TGTGCCAGCAGCCCGGACAGGTGGTCCTTCTCTGGAAACACCATATATTTT. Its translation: CASSPDRWSFSGNTIYF.

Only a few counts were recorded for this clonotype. CDR3: CASSVKGGNEKLFF. The CDR3 DNA follows: TGTGCCAGCAGCGTCAAGGGTGGGAATGAAAAACTGTTTTTT. The chain links TRBV2 to TRBJ1-4, with D hard to call. This CDR3 has 14 amino acids. Trimming stripped 6 bases from V and 5 bases from J, with 13 bases between. Germline loops: CDR1 SNHLY, CDR2 FYNNEI.

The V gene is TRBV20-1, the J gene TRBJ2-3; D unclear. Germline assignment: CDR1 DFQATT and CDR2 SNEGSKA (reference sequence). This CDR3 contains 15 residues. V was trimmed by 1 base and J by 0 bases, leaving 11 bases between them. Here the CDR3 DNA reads TGCAGTGCTAGAGTGTGGCGCGAAAGCACAGATACGCAGTATTTT. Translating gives CSARVWRESTDTQYF.

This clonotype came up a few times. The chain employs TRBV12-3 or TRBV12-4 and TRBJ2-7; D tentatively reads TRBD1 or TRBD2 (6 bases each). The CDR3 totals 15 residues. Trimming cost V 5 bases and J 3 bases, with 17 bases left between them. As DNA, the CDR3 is TGTGCCAGCAGTGGGGGCCTAGCGACGTTCTACGAGCAGTACTTC. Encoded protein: CASSGGLATFYEQYF.

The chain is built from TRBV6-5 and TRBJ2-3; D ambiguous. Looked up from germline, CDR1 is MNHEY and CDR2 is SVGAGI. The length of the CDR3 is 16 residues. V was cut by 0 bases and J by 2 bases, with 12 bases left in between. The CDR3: CASSYSAGKDTDTQYF. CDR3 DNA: TGTGCCAGCAGTTACTCGGCAGGAAAGGACACAGATACGCAGTATTTT.

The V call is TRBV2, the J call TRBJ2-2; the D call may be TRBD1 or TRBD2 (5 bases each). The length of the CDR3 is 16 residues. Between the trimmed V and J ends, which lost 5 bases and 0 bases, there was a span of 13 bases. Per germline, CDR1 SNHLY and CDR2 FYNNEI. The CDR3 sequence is CASSWDDSTNTGELFF. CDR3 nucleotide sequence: TGTGCCAGCAGTTGGGACGACTCTACGAACACCGGGGAGCTGTTTTTT. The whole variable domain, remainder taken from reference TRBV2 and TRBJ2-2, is EPEVTQTPSHQVTQMGQEVILRCVPISNHLYFYWYRQILGQKVEFLVSFYNNEISEKSEIFDDQFSVERPDGSNFTLKIRSTKLEDSAMYFCASSWDDSTNTGELFFGEGSRLTVL.

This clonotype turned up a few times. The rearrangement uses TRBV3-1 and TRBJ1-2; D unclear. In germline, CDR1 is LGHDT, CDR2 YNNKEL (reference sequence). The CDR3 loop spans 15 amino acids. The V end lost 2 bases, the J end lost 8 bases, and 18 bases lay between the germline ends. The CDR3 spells CASSQPKNPRRGYTF. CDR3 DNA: TGTGCCAGCAGCCAACCCAAGAACCCTCGGCGAGGCTACACCTTC.

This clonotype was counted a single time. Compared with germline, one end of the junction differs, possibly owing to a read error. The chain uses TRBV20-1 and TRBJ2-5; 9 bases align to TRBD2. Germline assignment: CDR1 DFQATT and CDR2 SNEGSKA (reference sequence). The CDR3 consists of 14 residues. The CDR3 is CSARDVAGELEQCF. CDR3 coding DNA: TGCAGTGCTAGAGATGTAGCGGGGGAATTAGAGCAGTGCTTC.

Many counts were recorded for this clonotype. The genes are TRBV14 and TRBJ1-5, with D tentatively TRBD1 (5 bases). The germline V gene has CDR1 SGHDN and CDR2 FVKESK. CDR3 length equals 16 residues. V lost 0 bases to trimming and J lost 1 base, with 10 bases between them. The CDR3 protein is CASSQEWGKSNQPQHF. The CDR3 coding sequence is TGTGCCAGCAGCCAAGAATGGGGGAAAAGCAATCAGCCCCAGCATTTT.